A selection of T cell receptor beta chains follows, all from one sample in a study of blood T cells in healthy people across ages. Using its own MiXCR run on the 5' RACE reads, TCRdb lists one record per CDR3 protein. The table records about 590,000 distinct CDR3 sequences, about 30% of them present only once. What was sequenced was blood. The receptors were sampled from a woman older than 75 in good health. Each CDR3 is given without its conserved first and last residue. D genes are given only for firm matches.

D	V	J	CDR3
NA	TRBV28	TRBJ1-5	ASSLYGAGVGSNQPQH
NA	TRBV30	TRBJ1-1	AWTLRGGRAEAF
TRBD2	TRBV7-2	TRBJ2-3	ASSTSGGLTDTQY
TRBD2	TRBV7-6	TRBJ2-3	ASSPDLSGDLLSTDTQY
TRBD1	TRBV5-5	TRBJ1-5	ASRGQGGDGQPQH
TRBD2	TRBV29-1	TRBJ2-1	SVVRVWGEGLLRNEQF
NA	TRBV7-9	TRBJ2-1	ASSTRLDSEQF
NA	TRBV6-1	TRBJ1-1	VSRETGNTEAF
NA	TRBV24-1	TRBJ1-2	ATSRAGRDGYT
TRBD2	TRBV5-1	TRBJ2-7	ASSLSSGLSYEQY
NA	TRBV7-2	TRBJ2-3	ASSSAEATDTQY
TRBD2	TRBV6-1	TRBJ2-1	ASSDQSGGVCNEQF
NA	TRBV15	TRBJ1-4	ATSSGATNEKLF
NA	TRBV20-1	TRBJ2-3	SARSGNTQY
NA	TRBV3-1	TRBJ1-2	ASSGGGGYGYT
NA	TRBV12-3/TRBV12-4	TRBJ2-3	ASSLGTFTDTQY
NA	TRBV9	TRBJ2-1	ASSVDLGALVNEQF
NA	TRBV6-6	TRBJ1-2	ASSKTGLGGYT
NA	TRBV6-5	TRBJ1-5	ASREGSVHQPQH
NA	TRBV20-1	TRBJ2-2	SARRDTGELF
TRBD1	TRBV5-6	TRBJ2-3	ASSKTTGGFTDTQY
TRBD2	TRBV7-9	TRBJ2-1	ASSSAPLTGGTNEQF
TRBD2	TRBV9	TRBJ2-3	ASSVDPSGGAYTQY
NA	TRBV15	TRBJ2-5	ATSRGRSETQY
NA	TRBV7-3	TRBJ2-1	ASNTGTGNYNEQF
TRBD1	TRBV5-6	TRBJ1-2	ASSPGQGTIGYT
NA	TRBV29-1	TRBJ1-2	SVPRVGAYGYT
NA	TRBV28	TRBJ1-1	ASHTLNTEAF
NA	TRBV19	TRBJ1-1	ASTSWDGAF
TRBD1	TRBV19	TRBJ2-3	ASRSGTVTDTQY
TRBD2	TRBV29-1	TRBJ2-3	SVVTSGRLDTQY
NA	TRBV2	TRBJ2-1	ASSEIRDNEQF